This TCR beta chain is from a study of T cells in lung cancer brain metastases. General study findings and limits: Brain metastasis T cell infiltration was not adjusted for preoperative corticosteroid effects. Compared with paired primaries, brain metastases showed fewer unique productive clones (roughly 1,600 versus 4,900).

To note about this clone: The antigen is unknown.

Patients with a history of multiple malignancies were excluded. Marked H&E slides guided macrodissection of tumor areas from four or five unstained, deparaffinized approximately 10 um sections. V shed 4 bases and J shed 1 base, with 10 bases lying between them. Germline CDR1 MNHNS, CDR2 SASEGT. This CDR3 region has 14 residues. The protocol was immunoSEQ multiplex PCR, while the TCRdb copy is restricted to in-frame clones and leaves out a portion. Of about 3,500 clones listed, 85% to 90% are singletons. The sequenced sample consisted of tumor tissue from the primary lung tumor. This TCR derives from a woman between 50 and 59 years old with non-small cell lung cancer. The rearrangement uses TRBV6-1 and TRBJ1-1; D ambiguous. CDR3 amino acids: CASSVEGGNTEAFF. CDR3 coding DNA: TGTGCCAGCAGTGTTGAGGGTGGGAACACTGAAGCTTTCTTT.